These T cell receptor beta chains were read from a single sample in a study of blood T cell repertoires in COVID-19. Data came from immunoSEQ multiplex PCR; TCRdb stores just in-frame clones and leaves some out. The data contain more than 300,000 clones, approximately 87% of them singletons. Sequencing was carried out using PBMCs or T cells enriched from blood (not recorded which). Source of these receptors: a man aged 35 to 55 in a cohort exposed to, infected with or recovered from COVID-19 (not recorded which). Both conserved end residues are part of each CDR3. Fields, in order: D gene, clone size, V gene, CDR3 length, J gene, CDR3 DNA, CDR3 protein. D genes are given only for firm matches. A row's size may be missing; if present it is once, few, many or a size class.

D: NA; size: NA; V: TRBV27; length: 15; J: TRBJ1-2; DNA: TGTGCCAGCAGTCACTACAGGTCAGCTAACTATGGCTACACCTTC; CDR3: CASSHYRSANYGYTF
D: NA; size: NA; V: TRBV5-1; length: 15; J: TRBJ2-7; DNA: TGCGCCAGCAGCTCAGAGGCGGGAAATCGGGGCGAGCAGTACTTC; CDR3: CASSSEAGNRGEQYF
D: NA; size: many; V: TRBV10-3; length: 18; J: TRBJ2-2; DNA: TGTGCCATCAGTGATCCCCCCGGCAGGGGGGAGAACACCGGGGAGCTGTTTTTT; CDR3: CAISDPPGRGENTGELFF
D: NA; size: NA; V: TRBV7-3; length: 15; J: TRBJ2-5; DNA: TGTGCCAGCAGCTTAATGGGAGCAGGAAGGGAGACCCAGTACTTC; CDR3: CASSLMGAGRETQYF
D: TRBD1; size: NA; V: TRBV28; length: 14; J: TRBJ1-3; DNA: TGTGCCAGCAGTAAAAATGGACAGGGACACACCATATATTTT; CDR3: CASSKNGQGHTIYF
D: TRBD1; size: NA; V: TRBV5-1; length: 14; J: TRBJ1-4; DNA: TGCGCCAGCAGTCACGACAGGGATAATGAAAAACTGTTTTTT; CDR3: CASSHDRDNEKLFF
D: TRBD1; size: once; V: TRBV7-2; length: 15; J: TRBJ1-6; DNA: TGTGCCAGCAGCTTTGCGGGACAGGACAATTCACCCCTCCACTTT; CDR3: CASSFAGQDNSPLHF
D: NA; size: NA; V: TRBV9; length: 13; J: TRBJ1-1; DNA: TGTGCCAGCAGCGATAGCTGGGACACTGAAGCTTTCTTT; CDR3: CASSDSWDTEAFF
D: TRBD2; size: NA; V: TRBV7-6; length: 16; J: TRBJ2-2; DNA: TGTGCCAGCAGCTCGGGGACTAGCGGGAGTGACGGGGAGCTGTTTTTT; CDR3: CASSSGTSGSDGELFF
D: NA; size: NA; V: TRBV6-5; length: 15; J: TRBJ2-3; DNA: TGTGCCAGCAACCGAAGGGGACTCCCCTCCGATACGCAGTATTTT; CDR3: CASNRRGLPSDTQYF
D: TRBD1; size: NA; V: TRBV7-9; length: 14; J: TRBJ2-2; DNA: TGTGCCAGCAGCCTACAGGGGAGCACCGGGGAGCTGTTTTTT; CDR3: CASSLQGSTGELFF
D: TRBD2; size: NA; V: TRBV6-6; length: 15; J: TRBJ2-2; DNA: TGTGCCGGAAGGACTAGCGGGACGAACACCGGGGAGCTGTTTTTT; CDR3: CAGRTSGTNTGELFF
D: TRBD1; size: NA; V: TRBV19; length: 15; J: TRBJ2-7; DNA: TGTGCCAGTAGTATACCCGGACAGGGGGTGTACGAGCAGTACTTC; CDR3: CASSIPGQGVYEQYF
D: NA; size: once; V: TRBV27; length: 13; J: TRBJ1-1; DNA: TGTGCCAGCAGCACCGGGGAGAACACTGAAGCTTTCTTT; CDR3: CASSTGENTEAFF
D: NA; size: NA; V: TRBV3-1/TRBV3-2; length: 14; J: TRBJ2-3; DNA: TGTGCCAGCAGCCCCAGGGGCGCGACAGATACGCAGTATTTT; CDR3: CASSPRGATDTQYF
D: NA; size: NA; V: TRBV6-5; length: 15; J: TRBJ1-5; DNA: TGTGCCAGCAGTTCGACGGGGGGGTTGAGTCAGCCCCAGCATTTT; CDR3: CASSSTGGLSQPQHF
D: NA; size: NA; V: TRBV27; length: 15; J: TRBJ2-7; DNA: TGTGCCAGCAGCCCTTCCGACAGATCCTCCTACGAGCAGTACTTC; CDR3: CASSPSDRSSYEQYF
D: NA; size: NA; V: TRBV30; length: 18; J: TRBJ2-2; DNA: TGTGCCTGGATAATTGGGCTAGCTAACCCCTCGAACACCGGGGAGCTGTTTTTT; CDR3: CAWIIGLANPSNTGELFF
D: NA; size: NA; V: TRBV7-9; length: 15; J: TRBJ2-1; DNA: TGTGCCAGCAGCTTTGCGTCTAGCAGTTACAATGAGCAGTTCTTC; CDR3: CASSFASSSYNEQFF
D: TRBD1; size: NA; V: TRBV28; length: 12; J: TRBJ1-2; DNA: TGTGCCAGCAGACCACAGGGGGTTGGCTACACCTTC; CDR3: CASRPQGVGYTF
D: TRBD2; size: NA; V: TRBV7-2; length: 17; J: TRBJ2-3; DNA: TGTGCCAGCAGCTTAGCGCATTCTAGCGGGCGCCCCGGGACGCAGTATTTT; CDR3: CASSLAHSSGRPGTQYF
D: NA; size: NA; V: TRBV7-9; length: 16; J: TRBJ1-1; DNA: TGTGCCAGCAGCCCGCTTGGGCAGGGGTCAAACACTGAAGCTTTCTTT; CDR3: CASSPLGQGSNTEAFF
D: TRBD2; size: few; V: TRBV6-5; length: 15; J: TRBJ2-3; DNA: TGTGCCAGCAGACTACTAGCGGGAGGTTCAGATACGCAGTATTTT; CDR3: CASRLLAGGSDTQYF
D: TRBD1; size: NA; V: TRBV30; length: 16; J: TRBJ1-3; DNA: TGTGCCTGGAGTGTACGAACAGGGGCCTCTGGAAACACCATATATTTT; CDR3: CAWSVRTGASGNTIYF
D: TRBD1; size: NA; V: TRBV5-1; length: 15; J: TRBJ2-2; DNA: TGCGCCAGCAGCACGACAGGGATCAACACCGGGGAGCTGTTTTTT; CDR3: CASSTTGINTGELFF
D: NA; size: few; V: TRBV20-1; length: 10; J: TRBJ2-5; DNA: TGCAGTTTCCTCGGGGAGACCCAGTACTTC; CDR3: CSFLGETQYF
D: TRBD1; size: once; V: TRBV30; length: 16; J: TRBJ1-4; DNA: TGTGCCTGGACCAACGACGACAGGGGGGCTAATGAAAAACTGTTTTTT; CDR3: CAWTNDDRGANEKLFF
D: NA; size: NA; V: TRBV27; length: 14; J: TRBJ2-1; DNA: TGTGCCAGCAGTTTAAGGGGAGGATCTAATGAGCAGTTCTTC; CDR3: CASSLRGGSNEQFF
D: NA; size: NA; V: TRBV12-5; length: 12; J: TRBJ1-6; DNA: TGTGCTAGTGGACAGGGACGGTCACCCCTCCACTTT; CDR3: CASGQGRSPLHF
D: TRBD2; size: once; V: TRBV7-2; length: 14; J: TRBJ2-1; DNA: TGTGCCAGCAGGAGGCTAGCGGGAGACAATGAGCAGTTCTTC; CDR3: CASRRLAGDNEQFF
D: TRBD1; size: NA; V: TRBV5-4; length: 17; J: TRBJ2-6; DNA: TGTGCCAGCAGCTCGACAGGGTTTGCCTCTGGGGCCAACGTCCTGACTTTC; CDR3: CASSSTGFASGANVLTF
D: TRBD1; size: NA; V: TRBV3-1/TRBV3-2; length: 16; J: TRBJ1-2; DNA: TGTGCCAGCAGCCCTTGGGACAGGGGTTTCCTTACGGGCTACACCTTC; CDR3: CASSPWDRGFLTGYTF
D: NA; size: NA; V: TRBV28; length: 14; J: TRBJ1-2; DNA: TGTGCCAGCAGTTTACGGTCGCCGGGGAATGGCTACACCTTC; CDR3: CASSLRSPGNGYTF
D: NA; size: NA; V: TRBV18; length: 15; J: TRBJ1-5; DNA: TGTGCCAGCTCTTCCGCCCCGGGGAGCAATCAGCCCCAGCATTTT; CDR3: CASSSAPGSNQPQHF
D: NA; size: few; V: TRBV6-1; length: 15; J: TRBJ1-1; DNA: TGTGCCAGCAGTGAATTTGGGGGCAGGCGCACTGAAGCTTTCTTT; CDR3: CASSEFGGRRTEAFF
D: TRBD1; size: NA; V: TRBV7-9; length: 18; J: TRBJ2-1; DNA: TGTGCCAGCAGCTCCAACCTCCGACAGGGGCTAAGGAAGGATGAGCAGTTCTTC; CDR3: CASSSNLRQGLRKDEQFF
D: NA; size: NA; V: TRBV6-5; length: 14; J: TRBJ1-1; DNA: TGTGCCAGCAGTCGAGTACGCAATCCCGGTGAAGCTTTCTTT; CDR3: CASSRVRNPGEAFF
D: TRBD1; size: NA; V: TRBV27; length: 15; J: TRBJ1-4; DNA: TGTGCCAGCAGCAAAAAAGGGGGCGCTGACGAAAAACTGTTTTTT; CDR3: CASSKKGGADEKLFF
D: NA; size: NA; V: TRBV2; length: 15; J: TRBJ1-5; DNA: TGTGCCAGCACTCCGATTATAGGCGGGAATCAGCCCCAGCATTTT; CDR3: CASTPIIGGNQPQHF
D: TRBD1; size: NA; V: TRBV5-1; length: 13; J: TRBJ1-2; DNA: TGCGCCAGCAGCCAGGGGGGACTGTATGGCTACACCTTC; CDR3: CASSQGGLYGYTF
D: TRBD1; size: NA; V: TRBV5-1; length: 14; J: TRBJ2-7; DNA: TGCGCCAGCAGTTCCGGGACAGGGAGCTACGAGCAGTACTTC; CDR3: CASSSGTGSYEQYF
D: TRBD1; size: few; V: TRBV5-6; length: 14; J: TRBJ1-1; DNA: TGTGCCAGCAGCGGACAGGACAGGGCCCCTGAAGCTTTCTTT; CDR3: CASSGQDRAPEAFF
D: NA; size: once; V: TRBV6-5; length: 15; J: TRBJ2-1; DNA: TGTGCCAGCACACCCCTGAGGAGCTCCTACAATGAGCAGTTCTTC; CDR3: CASTPLRSSYNEQFF
D: NA; size: NA; V: TRBV19; length: 14; J: TRBJ1-4; DNA: TGTGCCAGCCACCTCTTGGGGGCTGGAGAAAAACTGTTTTTT; CDR3: CASHLLGAGEKLFF
D: NA; size: NA; V: TRBV5-1; length: 16; J: TRBJ1-4; DNA: TGCGCCAGCAGCTTAAACGACAGGCGGACTAATGAAAAACTGTTTTTT; CDR3: CASSLNDRRTNEKLFF
D: NA; size: NA; V: TRBV5-1; length: 14; J: TRBJ2-2; DNA: TGCGCCAGCAGCTCCGGGGGATCGGGCGGGGAGCTGTTTTTT; CDR3: CASSSGGSGGELFF
D: TRBD2; size: NA; V: TRBV4-1; length: 16; J: TRBJ2-1; DNA: TGCGCCAGCAGCCAAGATAGCCTAGCGGGATACAATGAGCAGTTCTTC; CDR3: CASSQDSLAGYNEQFF
D: NA; size: NA; V: TRBV27; length: 15; J: TRBJ1-2; DNA: TGTGCCAGCAGTTTCCGTGGCAGGCTCCTCCTTGGCTACACCTTC; CDR3: CASSFRGRLLLGYTF
D: NA; size: NA; V: TRBV5-6; length: 15; J: TRBJ2-1; DNA: TGTGCCAGCAGCTTAAGGCTAGCGAGCTACAATGAGCAGTTCTTC; CDR3: CASSLRLASYNEQFF
D: TRBD2; size: NA; V: TRBV7-3; length: 15; J: TRBJ2-2; DNA: TGTGCCAGCAGCTTAACTAGCGGGAGGGGCGGGGAGCTGTTTTTT; CDR3: CASSLTSGRGGELFF
D: NA; size: NA; V: TRBV19; length: 13; J: TRBJ1-1; DNA: TGTGCCAGTAGCGCAAAAAACAGGGTATCAGCTTTCTTT; CDR3: CASSAKNRVSAFF
D: NA; size: NA; V: TRBV4-1; length: 15; J: TRBJ2-5; DNA: TGCGCCAGCAGCCAAGACCCGGGGTTACAAGAGACCCAGTACTTC; CDR3: CASSQDPGLQETQYF
D: NA; size: NA; V: TRBV11-2; length: 16; J: TRBJ1-6; DNA: TGTGCCAGCAGCTTTTTACCCGGGGGGCGAGATTCACCCCTCCACTTT; CDR3: CASSFLPGGRDSPLHF
D: NA; size: once; V: TRBV5-1; length: 14; J: TRBJ1-2; DNA: TGCGCCAGCAGCATGGACAGCACTAACTATGGCTACACCTTC; CDR3: CASSMDSTNYGYTF
D: NA; size: NA; V: TRBV7-9; length: 14; J: TRBJ1-2; DNA: TGTGCCAGCAGCTTAGAAACGGAGGTTGGTGGCTACACCTTC; CDR3: CASSLETEVGGYTF
D: TRBD2; size: NA; V: TRBV9; length: 15; J: TRBJ2-3; DNA: TGTGCCAGCAGCGCGACTAGCGGGATCGCAGATACGCAGTATTTT; CDR3: CASSATSGIADTQYF
D: TRBD1; size: NA; V: TRBV2; length: 17; J: TRBJ1-5; DNA: TGTGCCAGCAGTACCCCCCCACAGGGGAATATCAATCAGCCCCAGCATTTT; CDR3: CASSTPPQGNINQPQHF
D: NA; size: NA; V: TRBV7-8; length: 12; J: TRBJ1-2; DNA: TGTGCCAGCAGCTTGACAAACTATGGCTACACCTTC; CDR3: CASSLTNYGYTF
D: TRBD1; size: NA; V: TRBV28; length: 13; J: TRBJ2-1; DNA: TGTGCCAGCAGTCCAGGACAGGGCAATGAGCAGTTCTTC; CDR3: CASSPGQGNEQFF
D: NA; size: NA; V: TRBV3-1/TRBV3-2; length: 16; J: TRBJ1-3; DNA: TGTGCCAGCAGCCAAGATGCGGGGGGATCTGGAAACACCATATATTTT; CDR3: CASSQDAGGSGNTIYF